Presented here are 14 T cell receptor beta chains from one specimen sequenced in a study of shared clonotypes between healthy human individuals. Clones were sequenced by immunoSEQ multiplex PCR, and TCRdb holds only the in-frame ones, with some missing. The table has about 1.9 million clones, just over 90% seen once. Naive CD8 cells were CD45RO-negative, positively selected for CCR7, excluding terminally differentiated effector memory CD45RA+ cells. Sequencing was carried out using naive CD8+ T cells from PBMCs. All receptors come from a man younger than 35 in good health. Some clones in this sample may be carry-over from other donors' samples.

This sequence joins TRBV19 and TRBJ2-7, with TRBD2 identical over 9 bases. CDR1 and CDR2 from the germline V gene are LNHDA and SQIVND (reference sequence). J lost 5 bases, V lost 5 bases, and 19 bases had no gene match. This CDR3 has 18 amino acids. The CDR3 DNA is TGTGCCAGTAGTCCCCTCGGGATTGCGGGAGGGCCAGGGAACGAGCAGTACTTC. It specifies CASSPLGIAGGPGNEQYF. Looking up the rest from reference TRBV19 and TRBJ2-7 gives the full variable domain: DGGITQSPKYLFRKEGQNVTLSCEQNLNHDAMYWYRQDPGQGLRLIYYSQIVNDFQKGDIAEGYSVSREKKESFPLTVTSAQKNPTAFYLCASSPLGIAGGPGNEQYFGPGTRLTVT.

The chain is built from TRBV28 and TRBJ1-5; a weak D match, TRBD1 (5 bases). V was shortened by 4 bases and J by 3 bases, with 13 bases between the two germline ends. CDR1 is MDHEN and CDR2 is SYDVKM in the germline V gene. The CDR3 extends over 15 amino acids. The CDR3 loop is CASSSPGQPNQPQHF. The CDR3 bases are TGTGCCAGCAGTTCCCCGGGGCAGCCCAATCAGCCCCAGCATTTT.

This chain connects TRBV5-8 to TRBJ1-3; D unresolved. Germline values: CDR1 SGHTS, CDR2 YDEGEE. The V end lost 2 bases, the J end lost 4 bases, and 4 bases lay between the germline ends. CDR3 length: 12 amino acids. This CDR3 reads CASSLSGNTIYF. The CDR3 region has the DNA TGTGCCAGCAGCTTATCAGGAAACACCATATATTTT.

The gene calls are TRBV27 and TRBJ2-2; the match to TRBD2 covers 7 bases. V lost 5 bases and J lost 0; bases outside the gene matches: 6. Per germline, CDR1 MNHEY and CDR2 SMNVEV (reference sequence). This CDR3 is 16 amino acids long. The DNA of the CDR3 is TGTGCCAGCAGTCTATTTGGACTAGCGAACACCGGGGAGCTGTTTTTT. Translation: CASSLFGLANTGELFF.

This chain links TRBV27 with TRBJ2-7; D unresolved. Germline-derived CDR1 and CDR2 are MNHEY and SMNVEV (reference sequence). This CDR3 spans 14 amino acids. The ends were cut back, 1 base at V and 5 bases at J, with 12 bases in the middle. CDR3 DNA sequence: TGTGCCAGCAGTTTATATTCCGGGTCGGACGAGCAGTACTTC. Its translation: CASSLYSGSDEQYF.

The chain joins TRBV2 to TRBJ1-1, with 9 bases that match TRBD1. CDR1 SNHLY and CDR2 FYNNEI come from the germline V gene. V dropped 6 bases and J dropped 0; count of bases not matched to a gene: 5. The CDR3 contains 15 residues. The CDR3 DNA reads TGTGCCAGCAGAGACGGGACAGGGATGAACACTGAAGCTTTCTTT. This gives the protein CASRDGTGMNTEAFF.

The chain links TRBV7-6 to TRBJ1-3, with D possibly matching TRBD1 (5 bases). This CDR3 is built from 15 residues. Germline loops: CDR1 SGHVS, CDR2 FNYEAQ. The ends were cut back, 5 bases at V and 0 bases at J, with 11 bases in the middle. CDR3 loop: CASSTSRGSGNTIYF. The CDR3, as DNA: TGTGCCAGCAGCACCTCTAGGGGCTCTGGAAACACCATATATTTT.

The chain employs TRBV14 and TRBJ2-7, with D possibly being TRBD2 (6 bases). The CDR3 contains 16 residues. V was trimmed by 5 bases and J by 1 base, leaving 18 bases between them. From germline, CDR1 is SGHDN and CDR2 FVKESK. The CDR3 DNA sequence: TGTGCCAGCAGCAACCTGGGGACTGACGGATCCTACGAGCAGTACTTC. Protein: CASSNLGTDGSYEQYF.

The chain couples TRBV2 to TRBJ2-7, with 9 bases lining up with TRBD2. The V gene end was trimmed by 5 bases and the J gene end by 2 bases; junction bases not matched to a gene: 4. The CDR3 is 14 amino acids. Germline V gene lookup returns CDR1 SNHLY and CDR2 FYNNEI. CDR3 loop: CASSYSGSTYEQYF. The DNA of the CDR3 is TGTGCCAGCAGTTATAGCGGGAGTACCTACGAGCAGTACTTC.

The V gene is TRBV27, the J gene TRBJ2-3; TRBD1 might be the D (6 bases). Germline CDR1 is MNHEY and CDR2 is SMNVEV (reference sequence). With 6 bases removed from V and 9 bases from J, the gap between germline ends came to 25 bases. This CDR3 has 16 residues. The DNA of the CDR3 is TGTGCCAGCAGGCCCTGGGGATCCGGGACACAGAAAACGCAGTATTTT. Translated: CASRPWGSGTQKTQYF.

This clone was counted a single time. V is TRBV7-9 and J is TRBJ2-7; 11 bases agree with TRBD2. V dropped 5 bases and J dropped 1; count of bases not matched to a gene: 10. The CDR3 runs to 17 residues. The germline V gene has CDR1 SEHNR and CDR2 FQNEAQ (reference sequence). In DNA form, the CDR3 reads TGTGCCAGCAGCCCGACTAGCGGGAAGCTGAGATCCTACGAGCAGTACTTC. Its translation: CASSPTSGKLRSYEQYF.

CDR3 protein: CASSPRGSPNYGYTF. In DNA, the CDR3 is TGTGCCAGCAGCCCCAGGGGCAGCCCTAACTATGGCTACACCTTC. The rearrangement joins TRBV7-8 to TRBJ1-2; TRBD1 might be the D (6 bases). The CDR3 is 15 amino acids. Germline assignment: CDR1 SGHVS and CDR2 FQNEAQ. V lost 5 bases, J lost 0 bases, and 13 bases lay in between.

The chain employs TRBV5-1 and TRBJ2-1, with 7 bases fitting TRBD2. V was pared by 5 bases and J by 0 bases, with 8 bases of the junction left unmatched. The CDR3 runs to 16 residues. Germline assignment: CDR1 SGHRS and CDR2 YFSETQ. CDR3 sequence: CASRLWAGVSYNEQFF. The CDR3 DNA follows: TGCGCCAGCAGACTATGGGCGGGAGTCTCCTACAATGAGCAGTTCTTC.

The V call is TRBV10-2, the J call TRBJ2-5; 8 bases line up with TRBD2. The germline V gene encodes CDR1 WSHSY and CDR2 SAAADI. V was pared by 2 bases and J by 1 base, with 3 bases of the junction left unmatched. This CDR3 is built from 15 residues. DNA for the CDR3: TGCGCCAGCAGTGAGGAACTAGCGGCCCAAGAGACCCAGTACTTC. Encoded protein: CASSEELAAQETQYF.